Shown below are 9 T cell receptor beta chains from a single sample sequenced in a study of T cell repertoires in cytomegalovirus infection. TCRdb re-analysed the reads in MiXCR, keeping a single row per CDR3 protein. The sample has 700,000 to 850,000 distinct CDR3 sequences; around a third are singletons. These receptors have no identified antigens. The sequences come from cultured CD8+ T cells from PBMCs, collected from culture after CMV antigen stimulation. These receptors were obtained from a human donor in good health (CMV status not recorded). Some clones in this sample may be carry-over from other donors' samples.

This clonotype has only a few counts. The J gene is TRBJ1-5, the V gene TRBV24-1; 9 bases match TRBD1. The CDR3 is 15 amino acids. The germline V gene encodes CDR1 KGHDR and CDR2 SFDVKD. V lost 3 bases to trimming and J lost 7 bases; unmatched junction nucleotides: 6. Written as DNA, the CDR3 is TGTGCCACCAGTGATGGGGACAGGGCTGACCAGCCCCAGCATTTT. Translation gives CATSDGDRADQPQHF.

This clonotype was recorded a few times. The rearrangement joins TRBV19 to TRBJ1-5; unclear D gene. The CDR3 is 14 amino acids. V lost 6 bases, J lost 0 bases, and 9 bases lay in between. The V gene's germline CDR1 is LNHDA and CDR2 SQIVND (reference sequence). CDR3 protein: CASSPAASNQPQHF. The CDR3 nucleotides are TGTGCCAGTAGCCCCGCAGCTAGCAATCAGCCCCAGCATTTT.

This clonotype was counted a few times. Germline is not matched at one junction end, which may reflect a read error. The rearrangement joins TRBV29-1 to TRBJ2-1; 9 positions agree with TRBD2. The CDR3 covers 15 residues. From germline, CDR1 is SQVTM and CDR2 ANQGSEA. CDR3 bases: TGTAGCGTTGAGCCTAGCGGGGCCCGGTACAATGAGCAGTTCTTC. Translating it yields CSVEPSGARYNEQFF.

This clonotype was observed a few times. V gene TRBV7-6 combines with J gene TRBJ2-5; maybe TRBD1 (5 bases). Germline V gene sequence: CDR1 SGHVS, CDR2 FNYEAQ. Trimming shortened V by 4 bases and J by 2 bases, and 11 bases separated the two germline ends. This CDR3 has 14 amino acids. The CDR3 sequence: CASSSRQKQETQYF. The CDR3 DNA sequence: TGTGCCAGCAGCTCAAGACAGAAACAAGAGACCCAGTACTTC. Full variable domain (rest looked up from reference TRBV7-6 and TRBJ2-5): GAGVSQSPRYKVTKRGQDVALRCDPISGHVSLYWYRQALGQGPEFLTYFNYEAQQDKSGLPNDRFSAERPEGSISTLTIQRTEQRDSAMYRCASSSRQKQETQYFGPGTRLLVL.

J is TRBJ2-7 and V is TRBV7-6; TRBD1 matches 7 bases. CDR1 SGHVS and CDR2 FNYEAQ come from the germline V gene. The CDR3 has 12 amino acids. Germline trimming cut 5 bases from V and 5 bases from J; bases unmatched to any gene: 3. The CDR3 bases are TGTGCCAGCAGCCACAGGGGCGACGAGCAGTACTTC. This codes for CASSHRGDEQYF.

In its sample, this clonotype was seen a few times. The V and J genes are TRBV7-9 and TRBJ2-7, with TRBD2 matching over 12 bases. There are 15 residues in the CDR3. J gave up 7 bases and V 2 bases, and 6 bases lay outside the gene matches. CDR1 is SEHNR, CDR2 FQNEAQ, per germline (reference sequence). The CDR3, as DNA: TGTGCCAGCAGCTTACCCCTAGCGGGGGGGCTTGAGCAGTACTTC. Protein: CASSLPLAGGLEQYF.

V is TRBV7-9 and J is TRBJ2-1; D possibly corresponds to TRBD1 (6 bases). V lost 5 bases, J lost 2 bases, and 16 bases lay in between. CDR1 is SEHNR, CDR2 FQNEAQ, per germline (reference sequence). CDR3 length: 16 residues. CDR3 sequence reads: CASSALMGATYNEQFF. In nucleotides, the CDR3 is TGTGCCAGCAGCGCCCTAATGGGGGCGACCTACAATGAGCAGTTCTTC.

The rearrangement uses TRBV5-6 and TRBJ1-4; 9 bases fit TRBD1. J was trimmed by 0 bases and V by 4 bases; bases with no gene match: 7. Per the germline V gene, CDR1 is SGHDT and CDR2 is YYEEEE. The CDR3 is 17 residues long. CDR3 loop: CASSVFRDRATNEKLFF. CDR3 sequence (DNA): TGTGCCAGCAGCGTCTTCCGGGACAGGGCAACTAATGAAAAACTGTTTTTT.

This clonotype turned up a few times. The genes are TRBV15 and TRBJ1-1; 7 nucleotides line up with TRBD1. Trimming cost V 1 base and J 7 bases; bases outside gene matches: 12. This CDR3 is 16 amino acids long. Looked up from germline, CDR1 is LNHNV and CDR2 is YYDKDF (reference sequence). The CDR3 DNA reads TGTGCCACCAGCAGAGTTCGGATAGGGGGCTCTCATGAAGCTTTCTTT. Protein sequence: CATSRVRIGGSHEAFF. The variable domain in full, with the rest retrieved from reference TRBV15 and TRBJ1-1, is DAMVIQNPRYQVTQFGKPVTLSCSQTLNHNVMYWYQQKSSQAPKLLFHYYDKDFNNEADTPDNFQSRRPNTSFCFLDIRSPGLGDTAMYLCATSRVRIGGSHEAFFGQGTRLTVV.